This T cell receptor beta chain was captured in a study of graft-versus-host responses after intestinal transplantation (dated by TCRdb to the early 2020s). Background on the whole study: Recipients received multivisceral, liver-intestinal, or isolated intestinal transplants. Anti-thymocyte globulin induction was given to all recipients, followed by maintenance tacrolimus and steroids for approximately 3 years. After intestinal transplantation, graft-versus-host and host-versus-graft alloreactive T cell clones in the graft, circulation and bone marrow were tracked using bulk TCR-beta CDR3 sequencing. Alloreactive clones were identified by sequencing pre-transplant mixed lymphocyte reaction products and comparing these products with unstimulated pre-transplant donor and recipient T cells. The cohort enrolled around 23 intestinal transplant recipients including one retransplant, and a few patients lacking pretransplant specimens were excluded. A peak of at least 4% donor T cells among recipient peripheral blood mononuclear cells was the definition used for donor T cell macrochimerism. Samples from three later patients were sequenced in-house on an Illumina MiSeq with MiXCR processing rather than by the commercial service.

Library preparation was by the immunoSEQ multiplex PCR assay. For most patients, high-throughput TCR-beta CDR3 sequencing of genomic DNA was performed by Adaptive Biotechnologies. On the study's bioinformatics: Adaptive's ImmunoSEQ software supplied the TCR sequencing data for roughly 17 patients, while MiXCR and VDJtools were used to process a few other patients. CDR3 nucleotide sequences shared between donor and recipient were removed because the origin of such sequences could not be assigned. To count as alloreactive, a clone needed at least 2-fold expansion over unstimulated cells and a minimum CFSE-low frequency of 0.002% (template counts) or 0.001% (read counts). Mappable clones were those detected in sequenced pre-transplant spleen, lymph node, or MLR CFSE-low populations of the donor or recipient. Cumulative frequency of alloreactive clones was calculated as a percentage of all sequences weighted by copy number. Drawn from immuneACCESS, this table holds only the in-frame rearrangements with V and J called that TCRdb kept. Clones are partly lost; checked studies trace under half to an unresolved V gene and leave the rest unexplained. V, J and clone size reflect that table, while D and trimming were determined from the DNA. The sample table shows 15,000 or so clones, and approximately 80% are seen once. Clones ranked in the top ten supply roughly 3.9% of the sample.

At the junction V is shortened by 4 bases and J by 12 bases, with 15 bases in between. From the cysteine through the phenylalanine, the CDR3 covers 12 amino acids. CDR3 DNA is the only sequence kept; it has 36 bases, read in frame from the first base. CDR1 and CDR2, looked up from the germline V gene, are MNHNS and SASEGT. What the authors observed across the whole study: Conclusions were limited by the relatively low number and heterogeneity of intestinal transplant patients. Early after transplant, peak levels of circulating GvH clones were found to be associated with declines in HvG clones. GvH clones were detected in recipient bone marrow, and some of these GvH clones were observed earlier in ileal mucosa or blood, consistent with an intestinal mucosal origin. In patients with donor T cell macrochimerism, the allografts had high GvH to HvG T cell clonal ratios.

Dithiothreitol, EDTA incubations and collagenase D digestion were used to isolate intraepithelial and lamina propria lymphocytes from graft specimens. Bulk TCR-beta sequencing was performed on serial intestinal graft biopsy specimens collected as late as 600 days after transplant. A word on this clone: Its antigen target is currently unknown. Within one base of it there is no much larger clone, and no base qualities were kept.

The chain was built from TRBV6-1 and TRBJ1-1; the D gene is perhaps TRBD1, on 6 matching bases. The clonotype was recovered from a human patient who received an intestinal transplant, so some T cells may come from the graft donor. The sequencing here drew on ileum tissue, taken roughly 27 days after intestinal transplant. The CDR3 is CASSAQGSKTFF. The DNA is TGTGCCAGCAGTGCGCAGGGGAGTAAAACTTTCTTT.